This is a list of T cell receptor beta chains from one sample in a study of shared clonotypes between healthy human individuals. Profiling relied on immunoSEQ multiplex PCR, and the TCRdb table lists in-frame clones only, not all of them. Of about 1,500,000 clones in the sample, more than 95% were seen once. Source material: naive CD4+ T cells sorted from blood. Receptors were obtained from a man aged 25 to 40 in good health. Each CDR3 is given with its conserved first and last residue. A D gene is named only where the DNA matches it firmly. The listing skips clone size in some rows; elsewhere it reads once, few, many or a size class.

d_gene	v_gene	j_gene	abundance	CDR3aa	CDR3nt
.	TRBV6-5	TRBJ1-2	.	CASTPSQGNYGYTF	TGTGCCAGCACACCAAGTCAGGGTAACTATGGCTACACCTTC
.	TRBV5-1	TRBJ1-1	.	CASSLYLGMSAFF	TGCGCCAGCAGCTTGTATTTAGGGATGAGCGCTTTCTTT
TRBD1	TRBV19	TRBJ1-5	.	CASSIFAQGVGSNQPQHF	TGTGCCAGTAGTATCTTTGCACAGGGGGTTGGTAGCAATCAGCCCCAGCATTTT
.	TRBV14	TRBJ1-1	.	CASSPRRAHEAFF	TGTGCCAGCAGCCCTCGGAGAGCACATGAAGCTTTCTTT
.	TRBV7-9	TRBJ1-2	.	CASSQANYGYTF	TGTGCCAGCAGCCAAGCGAACTATGGCTACACCTTC
TRBD2	TRBV7-8	TRBJ2-7	.	CASSLAGGPNEQYF	TGTGCCAGCAGCTTAGCGGGAGGGCCCAACGAGCAGTACTTC
.	TRBV9	TRBJ2-5	once	CASSVVAGETQYF	TGTGCCAGCAGCGTAGTTGCGGGAGAGACCCAGTACTTC
.	TRBV5-1	TRBJ2-1	.	CASSLPGDYNEQFF	TGCGCCAGCAGCTTGCCGGGGGATTACAATGAGCAGTTCTTC
.	TRBV6-5	TRBJ1-1	.	CASSYFTPRVRAEAFF	TGTGCCAGCAGTTACTTCACCCCCCGAGTTAGGGCTGAAGCTTTCTTT
TRBD2	TRBV7-2	TRBJ2-7	.	CASSVNRGTSGSGYEQYF	TGTGCCAGCAGCGTCAACCGGGGGACTAGCGGGAGCGGGTACGAGCAGTACTTC
TRBD1	TRBV7-6	TRBJ2-7	.	CASSELQGIGEQYF	TGTGCCAGCAGCGAGCTACAGGGGATCGGCGAGCAGTACTTC
.	TRBV5-5	TRBJ2-7	.	CASSLGLDYEQYF	TGTGCCAGCAGCTTGGGACTAGACTACGAGCAGTACTTC
.	TRBV25-1	TRBJ2-7	.	CASSERRSHEQYF	TGTGCCAGCAGTGAACGACGATCCCACGAGCAGTACTTC
.	TRBV9	TRBJ2-3	.	CASSTSGSTDTQYF	TGTGCCAGCAGCACCAGTGGTAGCACAGATACGCAGTATTTT
.	TRBV7-7	TRBJ2-3	.	CASSLSQTDTQYF	TGTGCTAGCAGCTTGAGTCAGACAGATACGCAGTATTTT
.	TRBV27	TRBJ1-4	.	CASSPKDSSEKLFF	TGTGCCAGCAGTCCGAAGGACAGTAGTGAAAAACTGTTTTTT
TRBD2	TRBV5-1	TRBJ2-3	.	CASSFGLAGGPSDTQYF	TGCGCCAGCAGCTTCGGACTAGCGGGAGGGCCCTCAGATACGCAGTATTTT
TRBD2	TRBV19	TRBJ2-3	.	CASSISGAGADTQYF	TGTGCCAGTAGTATAAGCGGGGCGGGTGCAGATACGCAGTATTTT
TRBD2	TRBV19	TRBJ2-5	.	CASSISGAETQYF	TGTGCCAGTAGTATTAGCGGGGCAGAGACCCAGTACTTC
TRBD1	TRBV5-3	TRBJ2-2	.	CARSFNGQDQNTGELFF	TGTGCCAGAAGCTTTAACGGACAGGATCAGAACACCGGGGAGCTGTTTTTT
TRBD1	TRBV5-1	TRBJ2-1	.	CASSFSGTAYNEQFF	TGCGCCAGCAGCTTCTCCGGGACAGCATACAATGAGCAGTTCTTC
.	TRBV9	TRBJ2-3	.	CASSPRLETDTQYF	TGTGCCAGCAGCCCCCGACTAGAAACAGATACGCAGTATTTT
.	TRBV2	TRBJ2-4	.	CASSENIAKNIQYF	TGTGCCAGCAGTGAAAATATAGCCAAAAACATTCAGTACTTC
.	TRBV7-9	TRBJ2-3	once	CASSPPSTDTQYF	TGTGCCAGCAGCCCCCCCTCCACAGATACGCAGTATTTT
.	TRBV14	TRBJ2-6	.	CASSQRGFPGANVLTF	TGTGCCAGCAGCCAAAGAGGGTTCCCCGGGGCCAACGTCCTGACTTTC
.	TRBV5-1	TRBJ2-3	.	CASRPGVSTDTQYF	TGCGCCAGCAGACCGGGAGTTAGCACAGATACGCAGTATTTT
TRBD1	TRBV18	TRBJ2-7	.	CASSRARDRGSYEQYF	TGTGCCAGCTCACGCGCCCGGGACAGGGGATCCTACGAGCAGTACTTC
.	TRBV5-1	TRBJ1-2	.	CASSPPTNYGYTF	TGCGCCAGCAGCCCCCCTACGAACTATGGCTACACCTTC
.	TRBV19	TRBJ2-1	.	CASKVGYEQFF	TGTGCCAGTAAAGTAGGGTATGAGCAGTTCTTC
.	TRBV14	TRBJ2-7	.	CASSQKQGRMGYEQYF	TGTGCCAGCAGCCAAAAGCAAGGCAGAATGGGCTACGAGCAGTACTTC
TRBD1	TRBV7-9	TRBJ2-7	.	CASSLFQFEGQREQYF	TGTGCCAGCAGCTTATTCCAATTTGAGGGACAGAGGGAGCAGTACTTC
TRBD1	TRBV7-8	TRBJ1-5	.	CASSPDRVGLSNQPQHF	TGTGCCAGCAGTCCCGACAGGGTGGGTTTGAGCAATCAGCCCCAGCATTTT
TRBD2	TRBV5-4	TRBJ2-7	.	CASSFGLAETYEQYF	TGTGCCAGCAGCTTTGGACTAGCGGAAACCTACGAGCAGTACTTC
.	TRBV5-4	TRBJ1-3	.	CASSLEDSGNTIYF	TGTGCCAGCAGCTTGGAAGACTCTGGAAACACCATATATTTT
.	TRBV7-9	TRBJ2-3	.	CASSPLRVGSTDTQYF	TGTGCCAGCAGCCCCCTGCGGGTGGGAAGCACAGATACGCAGTATTTT
TRBD2	TRBV18	TRBJ2-5	once	CASHPLGASGNGETQYF	TGTGCCAGCCACCCCTTGGGTGCTAGCGGGAATGGAGAGACCCAGTACTTC
.	TRBV5-1	TRBJ2-2	.	CASRGALRTGELFF	TGCGCCAGCAGAGGGGCGTTACGAACCGGGGAGCTGTTTTTT
TRBD2	TRBV5-4	TRBJ2-1	.	CASSLIMTSGDNEQFF	TGTGCCAGCAGCTTGATAATGACTAGCGGTGACAATGAGCAGTTCTTC
.	TRBV7-9	TRBJ2-7	.	CASSLANEQYF	TGTGCCAGCAGCCTGGCTAACGAGCAGTACTTC
.	TRBV30	TRBJ2-7	.	CAWTPGQGTLAGVYEQYF	TGTGCCTGGACCCCGGGACAGGGCACCCTAGCGGGAGTATACGAGCAGTACTTC
.	TRBV6-5	TRBJ1-3	.	CASSRERAGNTIYF	TGTGCCAGCAGCAGGGAAAGGGCTGGAAACACCATATATTTT
TRBD1	TRBV18	TRBJ1-5	once	CASSPRDRVNQPQHF	TGTGCCAGCTCACCCCGGGACAGGGTTAACCAGCCCCAGCATTTT
.	TRBV2	TRBJ2-3	.	CASNPWGGGTDTQYF	TGTGCCAGCAACCCGTGGGGCGGGGGCACAGATACGCAGTATTTT
TRBD2	TRBV29-1	TRBJ2-2	.	CSVRGSRHTGELFF	TGCAGCGTTCGCGGGAGCCGTCACACCGGGGAGCTGTTTTTT
.	TRBV11-2	TRBJ1-3	few	CASSFPAANSGNTIYF	TGTGCCAGCAGCTTCCCTGCGGCCAACTCTGGAAACACCATATATTTT
TRBD1	TRBV6-5	TRBJ1-5	.	CASSWGQGLNQPQHF	TGTGCCAGCAGTTGGGGACAGGGGTTGAATCAGCCCCAGCATTTT
.	TRBV28	TRBJ1-5	.	CASSLLGSNQPQHF	TGTGCCAGCAGTTTATTGGGGAGCAATCAGCCCCAGCATTTT
TRBD2	TRBV11-2	TRBJ2-1	.	CASSFRTSNNEQFF	TGTGCCAGCAGCTTCAGGACTAGCAACAATGAGCAGTTCTTC
TRBD2	TRBV29-1	TRBJ2-7	.	CSVAEEGGRAYEQYF	TGCAGCGTAGCCGAAGAGGGCGGGAGGGCTTACGAGCAGTACTTC
TRBD2	TRBV10-3	TRBJ2-3	.	CAISRAGVPGTDTQYF	TGTGCCATCAGCCGAGCGGGGGTCCCAGGGACAGATACGCAGTATTTT
.	TRBV19	TRBJ2-1	.	CASRSGTRYNEQFF	TGTGCCAGTAGATCGGGAACCCGGTACAATGAGCAGTTCTTC
TRBD2	TRBV7-6	TRBJ2-2	.	CASSQASGPGELFF	TGTGCCAGCAGCCAAGCTAGCGGTCCCGGGGAGCTGTTTTTT
.	TRBV18	TRBJ2-4	.	CASSGQVPLAKNIQYF	TGTGCCAGCTCAGGCCAGGTGCCCTTAGCCAAAAACATTCAGTACTTC
TRBD2	TRBV6-4	TRBJ2-2	.	CASSALAGGTGELFF	TGTGCCAGCAGTGCACTAGCGGGAGGTACCGGGGAGCTGTTTTTT
.	TRBV4-1	TRBJ2-4	.	CASSQDLRGSKNIQYF	TGCGCCAGCAGCCAAGATCTGCGGGGATCCAAAAACATTCAGTACTTC
TRBD2	TRBV30	TRBJ2-1	.	CAWSVNRAGGPLYNEQFF	TGTGCCTGGAGTGTAAATCGGGCGGGAGGGCCGTTATACAATGAGCAGTTCTTC